Described below is a single T cell receptor beta chain sequence and its context. This specimen comes from a study of blood T cell repertoires in COVID-19. Study in general: The United States, Italy and Spain supplied acute and convalescent COVID-19 samples.

Sequencing was performed with immunoSEQ multiplex PCR; in TCRdb, only in-frame clones are kept and a portion is missing. The repertoire includes a few hundred thousand clones, roughly 81% of them detected once, and 6.6% sits in the top ten. CDR3 size: 14 residues. Trimming cost V 5 bases and J 6 bases, with 16 bases left between them. CDR1 SGHVS and CDR2 FQNEAQ come from the germline V gene. This clonotype was sampled from a woman in her 50s who had been exposed to COVID-19. The rearrangement uses TRBV7-8 and TRBJ1-2; D unclear. The sequencing input was PBMCs or T cells enriched from blood (not recorded which). This CDR3 reads CASSPPGREDGYTF. The CDR3 region has the DNA TGTGCCAGCAGCCCGCCCGGTAGGGAGGATGGCTACACCTTC.